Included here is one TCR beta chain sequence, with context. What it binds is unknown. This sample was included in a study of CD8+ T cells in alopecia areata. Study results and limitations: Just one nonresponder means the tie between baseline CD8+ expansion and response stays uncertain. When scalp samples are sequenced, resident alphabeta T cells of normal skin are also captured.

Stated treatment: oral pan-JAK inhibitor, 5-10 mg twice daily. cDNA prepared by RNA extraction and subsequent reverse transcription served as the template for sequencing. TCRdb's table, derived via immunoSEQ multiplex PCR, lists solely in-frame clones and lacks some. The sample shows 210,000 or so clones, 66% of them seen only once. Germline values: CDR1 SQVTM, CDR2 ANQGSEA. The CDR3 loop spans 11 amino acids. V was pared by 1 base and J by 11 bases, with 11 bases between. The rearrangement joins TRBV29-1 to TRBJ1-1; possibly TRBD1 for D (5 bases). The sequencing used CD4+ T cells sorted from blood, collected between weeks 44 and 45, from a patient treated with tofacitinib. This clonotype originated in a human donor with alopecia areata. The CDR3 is CSVEVGEGAFF. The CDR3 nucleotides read TGCAGCGTTGAAGTAGGAGAGGGGGCTTTCTTT.